Below, 6 T cell receptor beta chains from the same sample are listed, as sequenced in a study of blood T cell repertoires in COVID-19. Libraries were prepared by immunoSEQ multiplex PCR; TCRdb keeps only in-frame clonotypes and omits some of them. The sample lists about 280,000 clones, over 75% seen once, with about an eighth in the top ten. The source material was peripheral blood. The receptors shown here come from a human donor in a cohort sampled during active COVID-19.

The V and J genes are TRBV14 and TRBJ2-2; 9 positions match TRBD2. This CDR3 is 16 amino acids long. Per the germline V gene, CDR1 is SGHDN and CDR2 is FVKESK. V lost 0 bases to trimming and J lost 6 bases; unmatched junction nucleotides: 5. The CDR3, as DNA: TGTGCCAGCAGCCAAGAGGCGGGAGGGCCTCCCGGGGAGCTGTTTTTT. This codes for CASSQEAGGPPGELFF.

This chain uses TRBV19 with TRBJ1-2, with 8 bases aligning to TRBD1. After removal of 7 bases from V and 2 bases from J, the junction contained 9 bases not matched to a gene. Germline V lookup: CDR1 LNHDA, CDR2 SQIVND (reference sequence). The CDR3 covers 15 residues. The CDR3 region has the DNA TGTGCCAGTAAAAGGACAGGGAGATACAACTATGGCTACACCTTC. It specifies CASKRTGRYNYGYTF.

This chain links TRBV3-1 (or the pseudogene TRBV3-2) with TRBJ2-7; D not certain. The CDR3 has 19 residues. V was pared by 1 base and J by 0 bases, with 22 bases between. Germline CDR1 and CDR2: LGHDT and YNNKEL (reference sequence). In nucleotides, the CDR3 is TGTGCCAGCAGCCAAGGAGGCGGCAGAATTAACTCGAGCTCCTACGAGCAGTACTTC. This translates into CASSQGGGRINSSSYEQYF.

The chain uses TRBV4-1 and TRBJ2-7, with D perhaps TRBD2 (5 bases). Between the trimmed V and J ends, which lost 1 base and 6 bases, there was a span of 22 bases. Germline CDR1 reads MGHRA; CDR2 reads YSYEKL. The CDR3 consists of 17 residues. DNA for the CDR3: TGCGCCAGCAGCCAAGCTCCCCGGACTCCCACCCTAGGCGAGCAGTACTTC. It codes for CASSQAPRTPTLGEQYF.

The CDR3 reads CATRPTSVIPTDTQYF. DNA of the CDR3: TGTGCCACCCGGCCAACTAGCGTCATACCCACAGATACGCAGTATTTT. The chain recombines TRBV27 with TRBJ2-3; TRBD2 matches at 7 bases. Per the germline V gene, CDR1 is MNHEY and CDR2 is SMNVEV (reference sequence). This CDR3 contains 16 residues. The J segment lost 2 bases and the V segment lost 10 bases, leaving 15 bases of the junction unmatched.

CDR3 coding DNA: TGTGCCAGCAGTTACTCGAATACGGGTATGGACACCATATATTTT. It codes for CASSYSNTGMDTIYF. V is TRBV6-5 and J is TRBJ1-3; no firm D call. CDR3 size: 15 residues. CDR1 and CDR2 from the germline V gene are MNHEY and SVGAGI. The ends were cut back, 0 bases at V and 8 bases at J, with 14 bases in the middle.